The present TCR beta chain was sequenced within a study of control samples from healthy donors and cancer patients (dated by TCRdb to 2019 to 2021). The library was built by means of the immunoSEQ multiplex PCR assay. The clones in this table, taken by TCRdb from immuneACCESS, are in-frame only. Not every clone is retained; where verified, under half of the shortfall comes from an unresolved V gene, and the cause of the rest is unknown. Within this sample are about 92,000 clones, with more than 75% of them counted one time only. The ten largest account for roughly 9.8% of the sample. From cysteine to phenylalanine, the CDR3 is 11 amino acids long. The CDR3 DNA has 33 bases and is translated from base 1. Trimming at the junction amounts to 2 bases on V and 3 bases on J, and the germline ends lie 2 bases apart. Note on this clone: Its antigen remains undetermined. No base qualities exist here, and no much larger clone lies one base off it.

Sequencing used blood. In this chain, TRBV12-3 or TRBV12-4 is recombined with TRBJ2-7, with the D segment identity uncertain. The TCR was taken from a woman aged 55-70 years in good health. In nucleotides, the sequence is TGTGCCAGCAGTTTAATCTACGAGCAGTACTTC. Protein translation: CASSLIYEQYF.